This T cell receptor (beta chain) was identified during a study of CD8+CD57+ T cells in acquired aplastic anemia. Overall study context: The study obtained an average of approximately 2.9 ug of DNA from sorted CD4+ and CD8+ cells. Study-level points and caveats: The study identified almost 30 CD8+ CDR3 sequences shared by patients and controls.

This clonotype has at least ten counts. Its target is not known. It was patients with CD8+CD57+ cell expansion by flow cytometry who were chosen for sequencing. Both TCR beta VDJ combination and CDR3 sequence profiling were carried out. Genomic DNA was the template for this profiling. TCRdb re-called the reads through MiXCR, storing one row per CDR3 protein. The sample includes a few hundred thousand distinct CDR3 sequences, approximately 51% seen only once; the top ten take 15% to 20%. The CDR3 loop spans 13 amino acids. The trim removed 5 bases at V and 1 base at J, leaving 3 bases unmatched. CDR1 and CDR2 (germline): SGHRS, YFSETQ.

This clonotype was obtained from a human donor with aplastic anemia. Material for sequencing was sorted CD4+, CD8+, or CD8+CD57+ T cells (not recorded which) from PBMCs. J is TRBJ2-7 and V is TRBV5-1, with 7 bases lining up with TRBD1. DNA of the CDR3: TGCGCCAGCAGGACAGGGACGTCCTACGAGCAGTACTTC. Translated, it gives CASRTGTSYEQYF.